These 31 T cell receptor beta chains share one sample of origin, sequenced in a study of response to subunit inactivated influenza vaccine (dated by TCRdb to 2016 to 2019). Library prep was done by RT-PCR. The sequencer listed for this sample is Illumina HiSeq 2500. TCRdb reworked the public reads: Q25 trimming with fastp, MiXCR clone assembly, productive beta chains retained. Every CDR3 protein is listed once, alongside the most common genes and DNA of its rows. The sample table contains roughly 790,000 distinct CDR3 sequences; only one count was recorded for less than 25% of them. The leading ten clones occupy roughly 10% of the sample. Here the sequenced sample was PBMCs from blood, taken 5 days after vaccination. These receptors came from a man aged 45-65 years who received an inactivated influenza vaccine. Donor details come from another sample of the same person, matched by shared clones.

The V and J genes are TRBV6-5 and TRBJ2-7, with a weak D call TRBD1 (5 bases). The CDR3 totals 15 residues. V lost 0 bases, J lost 0 bases, and 9 bases lay in between. Germline values: CDR1 MNHEY, CDR2 SVGAGI. Written as DNA, the CDR3 is TGTGCCAGCAGTTACTCTGCTCAGGGCTCCTACGAGCAGTACTTC. Translation: CASSYSAQGSYEQYF.

The gene calls are TRBV6-2 or TRBV6-3 and TRBJ2-7; a possible D gene is TRBD2 (6 bases). CDR1 is MNHEY and CDR2 is SVGEGT in the germline V gene. Trimming shortened V by 4 bases and J by 6 bases, and 13 bases separated the two germline ends. The CDR3 is 13 amino acids. The CDR3 region has the DNA TGTGCCAGCAGTTTAAGCGGGCGGGCCGAGCAGTACTTC. Translation: CASSLSGRAEQYF.

The genes are TRBV5-1 and TRBJ1-1, with D perhaps TRBD1 (6 bases). Germline V gene lookup returns CDR1 SGHRS and CDR2 YFSETQ. The CDR3 has 16 amino acids. V lost 5 bases and J lost 1, with 18 bases in between. The chain's CDR3 is CASREGEGGWNTEAFF. The CDR3 nucleotides are TGCGCCAGCAGGGAGGGAGAAGGGGGATGGAACACTGAAGCTTTCTTT.

This chain joins TRBV28 and TRBJ2-3, with D possibly being TRBD1 (5 bases). Per the germline V gene, CDR1 is MDHEN and CDR2 is SYDVKM. There are 12 residues in the CDR3. The V and J ends lost 2 bases and 8 bases respectively, with 8 bases between them. The CDR3 sequence is CASSLGAATQYF. The CDR3 coding sequence is TGTGCCAGCAGTTTAGGGGCGGCTACGCAGTATTTT.

The rearrangement joins TRBV6-2 or TRBV6-3 to TRBJ2-7, with 9 bases that match TRBD1. Germline CDR1 is MNHEY and CDR2 is SVGEGT. J gave up 5 bases and V 6 bases, and 11 bases lay outside the gene matches. The CDR3 runs to 15 residues. As DNA, the CDR3 is TGTGCCAGCAGACAACTTCGGGACAGGGAGCACGAGCAGTACTTC. It codes for CASRQLRDREHEQYF.

This clonotype came up a few times. The chain uses TRBV28 and TRBJ2-1; weak D call: TRBD2 (5 bases). The germline V gene has CDR1 MDHEN and CDR2 SYDVKM. This CDR3 comprises 12 residues. In DNA form, the CDR3 reads TGTGTCGTGACGGGGACCTACAATGAGCAGTTCTTC. Translation: CVVTGTYNEQFF.

This clonotype was found a few times. The V call is TRBV6-2 or TRBV6-3, the J call TRBJ1-6; D unresolved. Germline CDR1 reads MNHEY; CDR2 reads SVGEGT. V lost 2 bases to trimming and J lost 2 bases, with 10 bases between them. This CDR3 has 16 amino acids. The CDR3 sequence is CASSYGRQTYNSPLHF. The CDR3 DNA is TGTGCCAGCAGTTACGGAAGGCAGACCTATAATTCACCCCTCCACTTT.

This clonotype appeared a few times. The V gene is TRBV6-1, the J gene TRBJ1-1; the D is unclear. Trimming pared 3 bases from V and 1 base from J, leaving 9 bases between. This CDR3 has 14 amino acids. Germline V gives CDR1 MNHNS, CDR2 SASEGT. The CDR3 nucleotides read TGTGCCAGCAGTGATGTGTTATGGAACACTGAAGCTTTCTTT. It codes for CASSDVLWNTEAFF.

This chain joins TRBV7-9 and TRBJ1-4; D is unclear. V lost 1 base to trimming and J lost 7 bases, with 7 bases between them. The CDR3 consists of 13 residues. Germline CDR1 reads SEHNR; CDR2 reads FQNEAQ (reference sequence). The chain's CDR3 is CASSLDGSEKLFF. The CDR3 DNA reads as TGTGCCAGCAGCTTAGACGGCAGTGAAAAACTGTTTTTT.

V and J are TRBV5-4 and TRBJ2-1, with 9 bases fitting TRBD1. CDR3 size: 16 residues. The V segment lost 4 bases and the J segment 9 bases; nucleotides outside the gene matches: 14. Germline CDR1 SGHNT, CDR2 YYREEE (reference sequence). The CDR3 coding sequence is TGTGCCAGCAGCGGCGAAGGGACAGGGATTAGGGCTGAGCAGTTCTTC. Protein sequence: CASSGEGTGIRAEQFF.

This sequence joins TRBV5-1 and TRBJ2-7; D gene unclear. This CDR3 region has 17 residues. The ends were cut back, 1 base at V and 7 bases at J, with 24 bases in the middle. Per the germline V gene, CDR1 is SGHRS and CDR2 is YFSETQ. The CDR3 loop is CASSLWTRTPSREEQYF. DNA of the CDR3: TGCGCCAGCAGCTTGTGGACCCGGACGCCCTCGAGAGAAGAGCAGTACTTC.

This clonotype was seen just once. The rearrangement uses TRBV28 and TRBJ1-4; 9 nucleotides match TRBD1. V was clipped by 6 bases and J by 7 bases; unmatched bases: 9. CDR1 and CDR2 (germline): MDHEN, SYDVKM. CDR3 length: 15 amino acids. CDR3 in amino acids: CASSLSGQGTEKLFF. The CDR3 coding sequence is TGTGCCAGCAGCCTCTCCGGACAGGGGACTGAAAAACTGTTTTTT.

The chain couples TRBV27 to TRBJ2-7; D not certain. The germline CDR1 and CDR2 sequences are MNHEY and SMNVEV (reference sequence). V lost 8 bases, J lost 2 bases, and 16 bases lay in between. The CDR3 totals 14 residues. The CDR3 spells CASRTDGRTYEQYF. The CDR3 nucleotides read TGTGCCAGCCGTACTGATGGACGGACCTACGAGCAGTACTTC.

This clonotype showed up just a few times. The gene calls are TRBV20-1 and TRBJ2-5, with D hard to call. With 3 bases removed from V and 3 bases from J, the gap between germline ends came to 11 bases. Germline CDR1 DFQATT, CDR2 SNEGSKA (reference sequence). CDR3 length equals 13 residues. The CDR3 is CSASLTYEETQYF. In DNA form, the CDR3 reads TGCAGTGCTAGTCTGACATATGAAGAGACCCAGTACTTC.

The genes are TRBV4-1 and TRBJ2-2, with D perhaps assigned TRBD1 or TRBD2 (5 bases each). The V gene's germline CDR1 is MGHRA and CDR2 YSYEKL. This CDR3 region has 16 residues. Trimming removed 4 bases from V and 6 bases from J, with 18 bases in between. CDR3 coding DNA: TGCGCCAGCAGCCCCACCGCGGCTCGGGGCCCCGGGGAGCTGTTTTTT. It translates to CASSPTAARGPGELFF.

CDR3 in DNA: TGTGCCAGCAGCTTAAGTGTCGGAGCCTCCTACGAGCAGTACTTC. It translates to CASSLSVGASYEQYF. The J gene is TRBJ2-7, the V gene TRBV7-3; D remains unclear. CDR1 and CDR2 (germline): SGHTA, FQGTGA. V was shortened by 1 base and J by 0 bases, with 10 bases between the two germline ends. This CDR3 has 15 residues.

A word on this clonotype: Compared with germline, one end of the junction differs, possibly owing to a read error. The V gene is TRBV4-3, the J gene TRBJ1-1, with no clear D. There are 12 residues in the CDR3. Germline values: CDR1 LGHNA, CDR2 YSLEER. The CDR3 protein is CASSQVNSEAFF. CDR3 DNA: TGCGCCAGCAGCCAAGTGAACAGTGAAGCTTTCTTT.

V gene TRBV14 combines with J gene TRBJ2-7; TRBD2 matches at 8 bases. Trimming took 4 bases from V and 5 from J; bases not matched to a gene: 10. CDR1 and CDR2 (germline): SGHDN, FVKESK. The CDR3 has 15 residues. For the CDR3, the DNA is TGTGCCAGCAGCCTTTCCGGACTAGCTCTGGACGAGCAGTACTTC. Amino acids: CASSLSGLALDEQYF.

Ten or more counts support this clonotype. The CDR3 here is CASREEGTGELFF. The DNA of the CDR3 is TGTGCCAGCAGGGAAGAGGGGACCGGGGAGCTGTTTTTT. The V call is TRBV12-3 or TRBV12-4, the J call TRBJ2-2; either TRBD1 or TRBD2 may supply D (5 bases each). This CDR3 spans 13 amino acids. V dropped 6 bases and J dropped 5 bases, with 10 bases sitting between them.

This clonotype was counted between two and nine times. V gene TRBV6-1 combines with J gene TRBJ2-5; 12 nucleotides align to TRBD2. Per the germline V gene, CDR1 is MNHNS and CDR2 is SASEGT. V gave up 6 bases and J gave up 1 base; unmatched junction bases: 9. This CDR3 contains 17 residues. CDR3 loop: CASSPGLAGHFQETQYF. CDR3 bases: TGTGCCAGCAGCCCCGGACTAGCGGGGCACTTCCAAGAGACCCAGTACTTC.

This clonotype was detected a few times. The V and J genes are TRBV7-2 and TRBJ2-1; 8 bases agree with TRBD2. Germline CDR1 SGHTA, CDR2 FQGNSA. Trimming removed 1 base from V and 4 bases from J; junction bases left unmatched: 9. The CDR3 is 17 residues long. CDR3: CASSLVGSGTQYNEQFF. CDR3 sequence (DNA): TGTGCCAGCAGCTTAGTGGGTAGCGGGACCCAATACAATGAGCAGTTCTTC.

A single count supports this clonotype. The chain uses TRBV12-3 or TRBV12-4 and TRBJ2-2; D may be TRBD2 (5 bases). The CDR3 consists of 14 residues. Trimming shortened V by 6 bases and J by 6 bases, and 14 bases separated the two germline ends. Written as DNA, the CDR3 is TGTGCCAGCAGCCCCAGTGGGAGCCCCGGGGAGCTGTTTTTT. It encodes CASSPSGSPGELFF.

This clonotype has more than one count but fewer than ten. The rearrangement links TRBV28 to TRBJ2-4; 7 bases are shared with TRBD1. V gave up 6 bases and J gave up 6 bases; unmatched junction bases: 2. The CDR3 consists of 12 residues. Germline V gene data show CDR1 as MDHEN and CDR2 as SYDVKM. The CDR3 spells CASRQGVNIQYF. Written as DNA, the CDR3 is TGTGCCAGCAGGCAGGGGGTAAACATTCAGTACTTC.

The genes are TRBV2 and TRBJ2-1; D assignment may be TRBD1 or TRBD2 (5 bases each). V dropped 7 bases and J dropped 4 bases, with 11 bases sitting between them. Germline CDR1 is SNHLY and CDR2 is FYNNEI. CDR3 length: 13 amino acids. In DNA, the CDR3 is TGTGCCAGCAAGGACACGGGGTACAATGAGCAGTTCTTC. It translates to CASKDTGYNEQFF.

There are many counts of this clonotype. The rearrangement joins TRBV12-3 or TRBV12-4 to TRBJ2-5, with D tentatively TRBD1 (6 bases). This CDR3 is 14 amino acids long. The V and J ends lost 6 bases and 6 bases respectively, with 17 bases between them. For the CDR3, the DNA is TGTGCCAGCAGGACCCGGACAGTCAGGAAGACCCAGTACTTC. Translated, it gives CASRTRTVRKTQYF.

Only one count was recorded for this clonotype. The chain employs TRBV5-1 and TRBJ2-1; a possible D gene is TRBD2 (5 bases). The CDR3 length is 15 residues. The V end lost 6 bases, the J end lost 3 bases, and 16 bases lay between the germline ends. Per the germline V gene, CDR1 is SGHRS and CDR2 is YFSETQ. CDR3 loop: CASTQSGNYYNEQFF. Here the CDR3 DNA reads TGCGCCAGCACCCAGAGCGGAAACTACTACAATGAGCAGTTCTTC.

In this sample, this clonotype turned up a few times. The chain is built from TRBV12-3 or TRBV12-4 and TRBJ2-3; 12 nucleotides agree with TRBD1. The CDR3 runs 16 residues. The junction had 8 bases not matched to a gene; V was cut back by 6 bases and J by 4 bases. The CDR3 bases are TGTGCCAGCAGACGAGGGACAGGGGGCGAGTCAGATACGCAGTATTTT. It translates to CASRRGTGGESDTQYF.

This clonotype was detected only a few times. The genes are TRBV28 and TRBJ2-2; 11 bases align to TRBD2. Germline V gene lookup returns CDR1 MDHEN and CDR2 SYDVKM. This CDR3 comprises 16 residues. V lost 1 base and J lost 4; bases outside the gene matches: 2. CDR3 nucleotide sequence: TGTGCCAGCAGTTTATTTAGCGGGAGGGTCACCGGGGAGCTGTTTTTT. Translating it yields CASSLFSGRVTGELFF.

Only a few counts were recorded for this clonotype. The chain uses TRBV20-1 and TRBJ1-2; no reliable D call. CDR3 length equals 13 residues. V was shortened by 0 bases and J by 8 bases, with 13 bases between the two germline ends. The germline gives CDR1 DFQATT, CDR2 SNEGSKA (reference sequence). The CDR3 reads CSAREGNLGGYTF. The CDR3 DNA sequence: TGCAGTGCTAGAGAGGGTAATCTCGGGGGCTACACCTTC.

V is TRBV24-1 and J is TRBJ2-5; 8 nucleotides line up with TRBD1. Germline trimming cut 3 bases from V and 4 bases from J; bases unmatched to any gene: 9. The CDR3 has 16 residues. The germline gives CDR1 KGHDR, CDR2 SFDVKD. The CDR3 DNA follows: TGTGCCACCAGTGATCCGACAGGGGAATTTCGAGAGACCCAGTACTTC. It encodes CATSDPTGEFRETQYF.

The sample holds a few counts of this clonotype. The chain uses TRBV12-3 or TRBV12-4 and TRBJ1-1, with TRBD1 as a possible D gene (5 bases). With 7 bases removed from V and 1 base from J, the gap between germline ends came to 13 bases. The length of the CDR3 is 14 residues. In DNA, the CDR3 is TGTGCCAGCACTAGGGACCGAACGAACACTGAAGCTTTCTTT. This gives the protein CASTRDRTNTEAFF.